This T cell receptor beta chain was captured by sequencing in a study of post-analysis software for immune sequencing data. At the level of the study: Relapsing-remitting, secondary progressive and progressive-relapsing multiple sclerosis were all included among the disease courses.

There are 16 residues in the CDR3. Germline V gives CDR1 DFQATT, CDR2 SNEGSKA (reference sequence). Trimming took 0 bases from V and 0 from J; bases not matched to a gene: 6. Study-wide findings and caveats: About five TRBV segments, including TRBV5-6, TRBV5-1 and TRBV20-1, were more frequent in patients than controls. Strong co-clustering by F measure was seen for same-batch samples.

This clonotype was counted between two and nine times. Its target is not known. The TCR beta cDNA libraries contained unique molecular identifiers. Input populations of about 0.95 to 11 million T cells gave rise to around 480,000 cDNA molecules. TCRdb re-called the PCR reads with MiXCR, one entry per CDR3 protein. Of about 540,000 distinct CDR3 sequences detected, under 40% appear once; the ten largest clones hold 6%. The chain joins TRBV20-1 to TRBJ1-1; 8 bases agree with TRBD1. The source is a girl aged 2-17 years with multiple sclerosis. Source material: blood. The CDR3 spells CSARDLGGQVNTEAFF. The CDR3, as DNA: TGCAGTGCTAGAGATCTGGGGGGACAGGTGAACACTGAAGCTTTCTTT.